These T cell receptor beta chains were read from a single sample in a study of shared clonotypes between healthy human individuals. Profiling relied on immunoSEQ multiplex PCR, and the TCRdb table lists in-frame clones only, not all of them. Here the sample spans a few hundred thousand clones, 97% being singletons. The sequencing sample was made of naive CD4+ T cells sorted from blood. The receptors derive from a woman in her 30s in good health. CDR3s include the opening cysteine and the closing phenylalanine or tryptophan. The D gene is left open where the match is weak. Clone size is not always given. Where it is, it says once, few, many or a class for expanded clones.

V gene: TRBV19; J gene: TRBJ2-7; clone size: -; D gene: -; CDR3 DNA: TGTGCCAGTAGTATACAGGGTTACGAGCAGTACTTC; CDR3 protein: CASSIQGYEQYF
V gene: TRBV29-1; J gene: TRBJ2-5; clone size: -; D gene: -; CDR3 DNA: TGCAGCGCTCACCCACCACACCAAGAGACCCAGTACTTC; CDR3 protein: CSAHPPHQETQYF
V gene: TRBV19; J gene: TRBJ2-1; clone size: -; D gene: -; CDR3 DNA: TGTGCCAGTACTCCTCGAAGGGGGGCAGGGAGGAATGAGCAGTTCTTC; CDR3 protein: CASTPRRGAGRNEQFF
V gene: TRBV30; J gene: TRBJ2-7; clone size: -; D gene: -; CDR3 DNA: TGTGCCTGGAGTGTCGGCGGACGGAGCTACGAGCAGTACTTC; CDR3 protein: CAWSVGGRSYEQYF
V gene: TRBV7-6; J gene: TRBJ2-2; clone size: -; D gene: TRBD2; CDR3 DNA: TGTGCCAGCGCGGCCGGGGGGGTAGCGAACACCGGGGAGCTGTTTTTT; CDR3 protein: CASAAGGVANTGELFF
V gene: TRBV27; J gene: TRBJ1-2; clone size: -; D gene: -; CDR3 DNA: TGTGCCAGCAGTACACGACGTAACAGGGACCTATATGGCTACACCTTC; CDR3 protein: CASSTRRNRDLYGYTF
V gene: TRBV7-2; J gene: TRBJ2-7; clone size: -; D gene: -; CDR3 DNA: TGTGCCAGCAGCTTAGAGGACAGAGCCTACGAGCAGTACTTC; CDR3 protein: CASSLEDRAYEQYF
V gene: TRBV5-1; J gene: TRBJ2-1; clone size: -; D gene: TRBD2; CDR3 DNA: TGCGCCAGCAGCTACCAAGGGACTAGCGGGAGCAGTGTGAAGTTCTTC; CDR3 protein: CASSYQGTSGSSVKFF
V gene: TRBV19; J gene: TRBJ1-2; clone size: -; D gene: TRBD1; CDR3 DNA: TGTGCCAGTAAAATCCTCTCCGGGACAGGGGGCAGCGGGGGCTACACCTTC; CDR3 protein: CASKILSGTGGSGGYTF
V gene: TRBV10-3; J gene: TRBJ2-1; clone size: -; D gene: -; CDR3 DNA: TGTGCCATCAGTGAGTCGTTAGCGGACGGCTCCTACAATGAGCAGTTCTTC; CDR3 protein: CAISESLADGSYNEQFF
V gene: TRBV2; J gene: TRBJ1-3; clone size: -; D gene: -; CDR3 DNA: TGTGCCAGCAGAAGGGACTCTGGAAACACCATATATTTT; CDR3 protein: CASRRDSGNTIYF
V gene: TRBV7-9; J gene: TRBJ1-1; clone size: -; D gene: -; CDR3 DNA: TGTGCCAGCAGCCCAGGGGCGTGGGCAGAAGCTTTCTTT; CDR3 protein: CASSPGAWAEAFF
V gene: TRBV4-2; J gene: TRBJ1-5; clone size: -; D gene: TRBD1; CDR3 DNA: TGTGCCAGCAGCCAAGATCCGGCAGGGGGCTGGAGCAATCAGCCCCAGCATTTT; CDR3 protein: CASSQDPAGGWSNQPQHF
V gene: TRBV19; J gene: TRBJ1-5; clone size: once; D gene: -; CDR3 DNA: TGTGCCAGTAGTATTAGCAGGCGGCCCCAGCCCCAGCATTTT; CDR3 protein: CASSISRRPQPQHF